The 26 T cell receptor beta chains listed next were all sequenced from one sample in a study of blood T cell repertoires in COVID-19. TCRdb's table, derived via immunoSEQ multiplex PCR, lists solely in-frame clones and lacks some. The sample records about 210,000 clones, about 83% being singletons. Sequencing was done on a sample of PBMCs or T cells enriched from blood (not recorded which). These receptors were collected from a woman aged 25 to 39 who had been exposed to COVID-19.

The chain has TRBV5-1 and TRBJ2-1, with 10 bases that match TRBD2. The trim removed 7 bases at V and 5 bases at J, leaving 9 bases unmatched. Germline-derived CDR1 and CDR2 are SGHRS and YFSETQ. The CDR3 is 15 amino acids. CDR3 sequence (DNA): TGCGCCAGCGTCAGGGGCGGACTAGCGGACAATGAGCAGTTCTTC. It specifies CASVRGGLADNEQFF.

This rearrangement joins TRBV9 to TRBJ1-5; D is uncertain. Germline loops: CDR1 SGDLS, CDR2 YYNGEE. Trimming cost V 0 bases and J 3 bases, with 4 bases left between them. The CDR3 runs to 13 residues. In DNA form, the CDR3 reads TGTGCCAGCAGCGTAGATTACAATCAGCCCCAGCATTTT. It is translated as CASSVDYNQPQHF.

Turning to this clone: Within the sample, other DNA sequences also encode this same CDR3. This rearrangement joins TRBV12-3 or TRBV12-4 to TRBJ2-1, with TRBD1 as a possible D gene (5 bases). Trimming stripped 3 bases from V and 7 bases from J, with 7 bases between. The CDR3 is 12 residues long. CDR3 DNA: TGTGCCAGCAGTTTCCCAGGGAATGAGCAGTTCTTC. Encoded protein: CASSFPGNEQFF.

This clone came up once. This chain links TRBV2 with TRBJ1-6; possible D gene TRBD1, 6 bases. Germline CDR1 and CDR2: SNHLY and FYNNEI. CDR3 length: 13 residues. V was pared by 5 bases and J by 10 bases, with 12 bases between. The CDR3 bases are TGTGCCAGCAGTCACAGGGAATTATCACCCCTCCACTTT. Residues: CASSHRELSPLHF.

The V and J genes are TRBV5-1 and TRBJ1-4, with 7 bases fitting TRBD1. CDR3 size: 14 residues. Germline-derived CDR1 and CDR2 are SGHRS and YFSETQ. After removal of 4 bases from V and 7 bases from J, the junction contained 7 bases not matched to a gene. The CDR3 DNA sequence: TGCGCCAGCAGCCGTGACAGGGAGTTTGAAAAACTGTTTTTT. Translating gives CASSRDREFEKLFF.

V usage is TRBV15 and J usage is TRBJ1-3; D unclear. Germline V gene data show CDR1 as LNHNV and CDR2 as YYDKDF (reference sequence). The CDR3 is 14 residues long. V was pared by 5 bases and J by 0 bases, with 8 bases between. CDR3 residues: CATSGRISGNTIYF. The DNA of the CDR3 is TGTGCCACCAGCGGGAGGATCTCTGGAAACACCATATATTTT.

The chain has TRBV27 and TRBJ2-1, with 7 bases aligning to TRBD2. This CDR3 contains 21 residues. Trimming took 2 bases from V and 2 from J; bases not matched to a gene: 21. Looked up from germline, CDR1 is MNHEY and CDR2 is SMNVEV (reference sequence). Here the CDR3 DNA reads TGTGCCAGCAGTTTAGGGTCAACGGGGGGACCGGAAAGAAAGACCTACAATGAGCAGTTCTTC. It yields the protein CASSLGSTGGPERKTYNEQFF.

The rearrangement links TRBV12-3 or TRBV12-4 to TRBJ1-1, with D unclear. V was shortened by 6 bases and J by 1 base, with 6 bases between the two germline ends. The CDR3 extends over 12 amino acids. In DNA, the CDR3 is TGTGCCAGCAGCCGTCGGAACACTGAAGCTTTCTTT. Translated: CASSRRNTEAFF.

This sequence joins TRBV2 and TRBJ1-5; D gene ambiguous. Trimming cost V 7 bases and J 4 bases, with 11 bases left between them. CDR3 length equals 13 residues. Germline assignment: CDR1 SNHLY and CDR2 FYNNEI. This chain's CDR3 is CASIGGLNQPQHF. The CDR3 nucleotides read TGTGCCAGCATCGGAGGACTAAATCAGCCCCAGCATTTT.

CDR3: CASSFGGGNTQYF. CDR3 DNA sequence: TGTGCCAGCAGCTTTGGGGGGGGGAATACGCAGTATTTT. The V gene is TRBV7-2, the J gene TRBJ2-3, with 7 nucleotides matching TRBD2. The CDR3 runs to 13 residues. Germline V gives CDR1 SGHTA, CDR2 FQGNSA. The J segment lost 7 bases and the V segment lost 3 bases, leaving 4 bases of the junction unmatched.

This sequence joins TRBV5-4 and TRBJ2-3; TRBD2 agrees at 10 bases. V was pared by 4 bases and J by 1 base, with 9 bases of the junction left unmatched. The germline CDR1 and CDR2 sequences are SGHNT and YYREEE (reference sequence). The CDR3 has 17 amino acids. CDR3 in amino acids: CASSGGLADVRTDTQYF. The CDR3 region has the DNA TGTGCCAGCAGCGGCGGACTAGCGGATGTACGCACAGATACGCAGTATTTT.

V usage is TRBV11-3 and J usage is TRBJ1-2; D is ambiguous. Germline V gives CDR1 SGHNT, CDR2 YENEEA. The CDR3 runs 12 residues. The V end was cut by 0 bases, the J end by 8 bases, with 7 bases between. CDR3 loop: CASSLDGGGYTF. In nucleotides, the CDR3 is TGTGCCAGCAGCTTAGACGGCGGGGGCTACACCTTC. Complete variable domain (other parts from reference TRBV11-3 and TRBJ1-2): EAGVVQSPRYKIIEKKQPVAFWCNPISGHNTLYWYLQNLGQGPELLIRYENEEAVDDSQLPKDRFSAERLKGVDSTLKIQPAELGDSAVYLCASSLDGGGYTFGSGTRLTVV.

The chain joins TRBV5-1 to TRBJ2-7; 7 bases fit TRBD1. The CDR3 totals 16 residues. The V gene's germline CDR1 is SGHRS and CDR2 YFSETQ. V lost 1 base to trimming and J lost 3 bases; unmatched junction nucleotides: 10. CDR3 region: CASSLNSPTGSYEQYF. CDR3 sequence (DNA): TGCGCCAGCAGCTTGAATTCGCCGACAGGGAGCTACGAGCAGTACTTC.

The chain employs TRBV27 and TRBJ1-1; TRBD1 matches 8 bases. In germline, CDR1 is MNHEY, CDR2 SMNVEV (reference sequence). V lost 4 bases and J lost 5; bases outside the gene matches: 3. The CDR3 has 13 amino acids. The chain's CDR3 is CASSWTGWTEAFF. The CDR3 coding sequence is TGTGCCAGCAGTTGGACAGGGTGGACTGAAGCTTTCTTT.

CDR3 in amino acids: CASNYDGAYEQYF. The CDR3 nucleotides are TGTGCCAGCAATTATGACGGGGCCTACGAGCAGTACTTC. This chain uses TRBV25-1 with TRBJ2-7; maybe TRBD2 (5 bases). Trimming shortened V by 7 bases and J by 2 bases, and 12 bases separated the two germline ends. This CDR3 has 13 residues. CDR1 and CDR2 (germline): MGHDK, SYGVNS.

This clone came up a few times. The chain joins TRBV11-2 to TRBJ1-1, with D unclear. V dropped 5 bases and J dropped 2 bases, with 12 bases sitting between them. Germline CDR1 reads SGHAT; CDR2 reads FQNNGV. The CDR3 loop spans 14 amino acids. As DNA, the CDR3 is TGTGCCAGCAGCATTGGGCTTTATAACACTGAAGCTTTCTTT. Amino acid sequence: CASSIGLYNTEAFF.

This chain connects TRBV15 to TRBJ1-5; 8 nucleotides line up with TRBD1. The V gene end was trimmed by 1 base and the J gene end by 1 base; junction bases not matched to a gene: 6. CDR3 size: 17 residues. CDR1 and CDR2 (germline): LNHNV, YYDKDF (reference sequence). CDR3 nucleotides: TGTGCCACCAGCAGAGCGCGGACAGGGACAAGCAATCAGCCCCAGCATTTT. Encoded protein: CATSRARTGTSNQPQHF.

The rearrangement links TRBV5-6 to TRBJ1-2, with D perhaps matching TRBD1 (6 bases). Trimming cost V 0 bases and J 2 bases, with 11 bases left between them. Germline V gene lookup returns CDR1 SGHDT and CDR2 YYEEEE. This CDR3 has 15 residues. This CDR3 is CASSLASRGNYGYTF. In DNA, the CDR3 is TGTGCCAGCAGCTTGGCCTCTAGGGGGAACTATGGCTACACCTTC.

This clone was seen only once. V usage is TRBV7-9 and J usage is TRBJ1-2; D is unclear. Germline V gene lookup returns CDR1 SEHNR and CDR2 FQNEAQ (reference sequence). Trimming took off 1 base at V and 6 bases at J, with 21 bases between the two ends. The CDR3 spans 17 residues. CDR3 region: CASSLGLTEVYFDGYTF. CDR3 nucleotide sequence: TGTGCCAGCAGCTTAGGGTTAACCGAGGTTTATTTTGATGGCTACACCTTC. The full variable domain, its missing parts supplied by reference TRBV7-9 and TRBJ1-2, is DTGVSQNPRHKITKRGQNVTFRCDPISEHNRLYWYRQTLGQGPEFLTYFQNEAQLEKSRLLSDRFSAERPKGSFSTLEIQRTEQGDSAMYLCASSLGLTEVYFDGYTFGSGTRLTVV.

The chain is built from TRBV2 and TRBJ2-2; 9 bases map to TRBD2. V was pared by 4 bases and J by 4 bases, with 4 bases of the junction left unmatched. The CDR3 covers 15 residues. Germline CDR1 and CDR2: SNHLY and FYNNEI. The CDR3 here is CASSGAGGITGELFF. CDR3 nucleotide sequence: TGTGCCAGCAGTGGAGCGGGGGGAATCACCGGGGAGCTGTTTTTT.

V is TRBV5-8 and J is TRBJ1-2; 7 bases are a match to TRBD1. The CDR3 contains 13 residues. Trimming at V came to 2 bases and at J to 4 bases, leaving 2 bases not matched to a gene. In germline, CDR1 is SGHTS, CDR2 YDEGEE. The CDR3 DNA is TGTGCCAGCAGCTTAAGACAGGGCTATGGCTACACCTTC. Translation: CASSLRQGYGYTF. Full variable domain (rest looked up from reference TRBV5-8 and TRBJ1-2): EAGVTQSPTHLIKTRGQQATLRCSPISGHTSVYWYQQALGLGLQFLLWYDEGEERNRGNFPPRFSGRQFPNYSSELNVNALELEDSALYLCASSLRQGYGYTFGSGTRLTVV.

This clone came up once. This chain links TRBV3-1 (or the pseudogene TRBV3-2) with TRBJ2-1, with 9 bases aligning to TRBD2. The V and J ends lost 3 bases and 10 bases, in that order; junction bases with no gene match: 7. The germline CDR1 and CDR2 sequences are LGHDT and YNNKEL (reference sequence). CDR3 size: 14 residues. CDR3: CASSQAGGRYEQFF. CDR3 DNA sequence: TGTGCCAGCAGCCAGGCGGGGGGGCGATACGAGCAGTTCTTC.

The V gene is TRBV7-9, the J gene TRBJ1-1, with 9 positions matching TRBD1. Trimming cost V 4 bases and J 4 bases; bases outside gene matches: 7. The CDR3 loop spans 15 amino acids. Germline V gene data show CDR1 as SEHNR and CDR2 as FQNEAQ (reference sequence). The CDR3 spells CASSSPTGGGTEAFF. CDR3 DNA sequence: TGTGCCAGCAGCTCCCCGACAGGGGGAGGCACTGAAGCTTTCTTT.

The rearrangement uses TRBV4-1 and TRBJ1-4; TRBD1 might be the D (5 bases). In germline, CDR1 is MGHRA, CDR2 YSYEKL. V shed 5 bases and J shed 10 bases, with 11 bases lying between them. The CDR3 is 12 amino acids. CDR3: CASSSPGGKLFF. The CDR3 DNA is TGCGCCAGCAGCTCGCCCGGGGGAAAACTGTTTTTT.

The chain employs TRBV7-9 and TRBJ2-7; TRBD1 matches 10 bases. Germline V lookup: CDR1 SEHNR, CDR2 FQNEAQ (reference sequence). The CDR3 contains 14 residues. Germline trimming cut 2 bases from V and 6 bases from J; bases unmatched to any gene: 4. CDR3 in DNA: TGTGCCAGCAGCTTAAGACAGGGGGCGATCGAGCAGTACTTC. Translation gives CASSLRQGAIEQYF.

Here the CDR3 DNA reads TGTGCCATCAGTGAGTCCGCGGGACAGTATGGCTACACCTTC. It is translated as CAISESAGQYGYTF. The chain links TRBV10-3 to TRBJ1-2; 7 bases map to TRBD1. The length of the CDR3 is 14 residues. Per germline, CDR1 ENHRY and CDR2 SYGVKD. V was clipped by 0 bases and J by 5 bases; unmatched bases: 3.